This TCR beta chain comes out of a study of cytomegalovirus exposure and HLA in healthy donors. Study-wide points: A prior analysis recorded that most TCR beta V segments were productive about 87% or about 30% of the time. TCR beta sequences reportedly predicted the HLA-A and HLA-B alleles of most subjects accurately. The listing of 160 or so TCR beta chains classed them as cytomegalovirus-associated.

PCR used 60 Vbeta primers and 13 Jbeta primers. Profiling relied on immunoSEQ multiplex PCR, and the TCRdb table lists in-frame clones only, not all of them. The table includes under 200,000 clones, approximately 84% detected once. The V segment lost 3 bases and the J segment 2 bases; nucleotides outside the gene matches: 3. This CDR3 has 15 amino acids. Germline V gene data show CDR1 as MDHEN and CDR2 as SYDVKM. About this clone itself: Its antigen remains unidentified.

This clonotype originated in a woman aged 25 to 39 in good health and CMV-seropositive. Sequencing was carried out using PBMCs. The chain has TRBV28 and TRBJ2-3, with 9 bases aligning to TRBD1. The CDR3 reads CASSFDRGFTDTQYF. The CDR3, as DNA: TGTGCCAGCAGTTTCGACAGGGGGTTCACAGATACGCAGTATTTT.